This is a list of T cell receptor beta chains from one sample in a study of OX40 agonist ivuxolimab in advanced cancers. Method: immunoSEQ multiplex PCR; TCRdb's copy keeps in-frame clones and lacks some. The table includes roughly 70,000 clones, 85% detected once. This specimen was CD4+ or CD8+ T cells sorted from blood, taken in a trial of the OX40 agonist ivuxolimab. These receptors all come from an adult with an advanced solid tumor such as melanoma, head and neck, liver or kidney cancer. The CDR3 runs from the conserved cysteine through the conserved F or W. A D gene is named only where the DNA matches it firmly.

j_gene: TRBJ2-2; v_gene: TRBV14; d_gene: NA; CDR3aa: CASSRKNTGELFF
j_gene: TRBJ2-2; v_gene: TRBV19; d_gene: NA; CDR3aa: CASSMADTGELFF
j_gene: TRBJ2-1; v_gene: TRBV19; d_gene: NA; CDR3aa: CASSRGREGLVGNEQFF
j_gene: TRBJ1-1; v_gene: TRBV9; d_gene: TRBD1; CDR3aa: CASSVAWQGGTEAFF
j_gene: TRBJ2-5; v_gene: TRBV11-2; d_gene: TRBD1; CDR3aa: CASSPRQGAWETQYF
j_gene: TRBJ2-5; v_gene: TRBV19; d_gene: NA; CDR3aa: CASSTEYQETQYF
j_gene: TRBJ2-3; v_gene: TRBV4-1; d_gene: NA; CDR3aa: CASSPDWGRADTQYF
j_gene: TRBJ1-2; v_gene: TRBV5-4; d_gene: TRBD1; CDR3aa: CASSPPLGGNYGYTF
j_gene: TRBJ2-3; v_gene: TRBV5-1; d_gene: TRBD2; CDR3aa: CASSPMTSGGATDTQYF
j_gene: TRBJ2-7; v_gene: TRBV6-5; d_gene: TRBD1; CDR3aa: CASSSGTGGEQYF
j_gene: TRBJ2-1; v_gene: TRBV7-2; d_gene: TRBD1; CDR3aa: CASSLGVGQYNEQFF
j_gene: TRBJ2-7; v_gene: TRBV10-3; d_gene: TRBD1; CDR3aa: CAISAPPGQGASF
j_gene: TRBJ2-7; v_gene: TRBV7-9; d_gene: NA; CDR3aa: CASSLKGPYEQYF
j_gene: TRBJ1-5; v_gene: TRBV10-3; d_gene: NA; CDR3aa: CAISEAANQPQHF
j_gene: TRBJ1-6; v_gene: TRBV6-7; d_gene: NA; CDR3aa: CASSYSGRTGGSPLHF
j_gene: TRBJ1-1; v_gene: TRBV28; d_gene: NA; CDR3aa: CASSFRVMNTEAFF
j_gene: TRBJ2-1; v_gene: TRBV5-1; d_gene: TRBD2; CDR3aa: CASSGGSGGNEQFF
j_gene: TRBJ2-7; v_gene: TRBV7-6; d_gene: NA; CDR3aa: CASSFGVSYEQYF
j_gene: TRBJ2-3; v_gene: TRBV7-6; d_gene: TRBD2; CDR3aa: CASSGNQIAGGSTDTQYF
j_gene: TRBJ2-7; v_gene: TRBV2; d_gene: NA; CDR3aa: CASSVGRATGEQYF
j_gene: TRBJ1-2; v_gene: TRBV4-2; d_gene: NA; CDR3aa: CASSQEAGTFYGYTF
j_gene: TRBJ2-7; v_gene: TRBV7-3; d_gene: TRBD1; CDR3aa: CASSLTGQGNYEQYF
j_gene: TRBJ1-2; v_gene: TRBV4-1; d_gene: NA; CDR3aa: CASSQDGNYGYTF
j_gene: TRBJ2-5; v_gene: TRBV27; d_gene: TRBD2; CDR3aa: CASSSPGLQETQYF
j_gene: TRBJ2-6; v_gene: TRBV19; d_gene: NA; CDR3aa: CASRPGTGANVLTF
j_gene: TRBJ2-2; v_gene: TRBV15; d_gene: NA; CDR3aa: CATSRDEGAGELFF
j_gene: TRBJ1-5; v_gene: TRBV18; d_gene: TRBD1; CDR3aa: CASSPYRGEDQPQHF
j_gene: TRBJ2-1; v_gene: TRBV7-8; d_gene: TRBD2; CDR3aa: CVSAGLESYNEQFF
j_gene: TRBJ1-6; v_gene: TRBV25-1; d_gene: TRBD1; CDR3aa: CASSETGGAFPSPLHF
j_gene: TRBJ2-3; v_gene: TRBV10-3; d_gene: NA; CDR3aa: CAISDGAGRNTDTQYF
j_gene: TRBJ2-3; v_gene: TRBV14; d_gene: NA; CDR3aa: CASSQDLGDTQYF
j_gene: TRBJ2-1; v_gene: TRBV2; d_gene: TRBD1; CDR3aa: CASRGRTGGAYNEQFF
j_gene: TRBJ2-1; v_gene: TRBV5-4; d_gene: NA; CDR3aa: CASTSQRGDNEQFF
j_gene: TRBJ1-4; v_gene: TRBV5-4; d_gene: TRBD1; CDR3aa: CASSRQGLKEKLFF
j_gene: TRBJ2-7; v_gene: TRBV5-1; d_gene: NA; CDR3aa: CASSLAGLPRGIYEQYF
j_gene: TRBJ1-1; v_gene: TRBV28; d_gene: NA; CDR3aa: CASRRGGVVNTEAFF
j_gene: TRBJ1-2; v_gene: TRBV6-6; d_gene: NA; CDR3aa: CASSSIVTNGYTF
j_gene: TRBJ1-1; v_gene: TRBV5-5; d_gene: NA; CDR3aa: CASSFGVGRLNTEAFF
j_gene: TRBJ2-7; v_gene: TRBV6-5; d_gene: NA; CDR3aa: CASSYSSSDRRDEQYF
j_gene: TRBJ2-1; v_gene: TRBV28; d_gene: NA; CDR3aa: CASRSRGPDGEQFF
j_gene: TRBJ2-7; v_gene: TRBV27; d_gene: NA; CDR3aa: CASSKEGAIFLDEQYF
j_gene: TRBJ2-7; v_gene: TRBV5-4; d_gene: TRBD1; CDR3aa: CASSSMTRQGPYEQYF
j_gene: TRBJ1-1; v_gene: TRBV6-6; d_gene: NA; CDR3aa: CASSPYIGDGEAFF
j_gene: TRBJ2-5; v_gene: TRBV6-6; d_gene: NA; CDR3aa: CASRPGTQETQYF
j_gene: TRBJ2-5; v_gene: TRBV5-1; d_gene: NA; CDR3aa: CASSLGLRETQYF
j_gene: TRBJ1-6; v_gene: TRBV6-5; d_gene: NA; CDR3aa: CASSYTGNSYNSPLHF
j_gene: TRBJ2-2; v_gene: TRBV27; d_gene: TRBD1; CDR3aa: CASSLRTGGTGELFF
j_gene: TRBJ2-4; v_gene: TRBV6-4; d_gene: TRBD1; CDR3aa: CAVRQGLAKNIQYF
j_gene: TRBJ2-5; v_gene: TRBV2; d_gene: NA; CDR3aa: CASRTDQETQYF
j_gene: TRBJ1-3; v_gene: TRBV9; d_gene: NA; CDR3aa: CASSAKTAGNTIYF
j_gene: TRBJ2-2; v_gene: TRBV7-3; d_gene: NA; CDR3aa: CASSPEGLPNTGELFF
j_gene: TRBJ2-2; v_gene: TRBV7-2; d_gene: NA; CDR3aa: CASSLARPGELFF
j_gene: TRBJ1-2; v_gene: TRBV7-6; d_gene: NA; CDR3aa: CASSLGRTYGYTF
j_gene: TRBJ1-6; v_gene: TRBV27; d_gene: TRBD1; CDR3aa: CASSPGQGPLRLHF